A selection of T cell receptor beta chains follows, all from one sample in a study of OX40 agonist ivuxolimab in advanced cancers. Repertoires were generated with immunoSEQ multiplex PCR, while TCRdb's copy carries only in-frame clones and drops some. The sample holds approximately 82,000 clones, approximately 82% seen once. The sequencing used CD4+ or CD8+ T cells sorted from blood, collected in a trial of the OX40 agonist ivuxolimab. Source of these receptors: an adult with an advanced solid tumor such as melanoma, head and neck, liver or kidney cancer. CDR3s include the opening cysteine and the closing phenylalanine or tryptophan. The D gene is left open where the match is weak. A clone size is listed for some rows: how often the clone was seen (once, few, many), or a class if it is expanded.

V gene: TRBV7-2
D gene: -
J gene: TRBJ2-2
clone size: -
CDR3 DNA: TGTGCCAGCAGCTCCCTGGACATAACCGGGGAGCTGTTTTTT
CDR3 protein: CASSSLDITGELFF

V gene: TRBV5-8
D gene: -
J gene: TRBJ2-3
clone size: -
CDR3 DNA: TGTGCCAGCAGCTTCCCAGATACGCAGTATTTT
CDR3 protein: CASSFPDTQYF

V gene: TRBV10-3
D gene: -
J gene: TRBJ1-3
clone size: -
CDR3 DNA: TGTGCCGCCGCGTCCGGGAGCTCTGGAAACACCATATATTTT
CDR3 protein: CAAASGSSGNTIYF

V gene: TRBV6-6
D gene: TRBD1
J gene: TRBJ1-6
clone size: -
CDR3 DNA: TGTGCCAGCAGAACGGGACAGGGTGCGGAAAATTCACCCCTCCACTTT
CDR3 protein: CASRTGQGAENSPLHF

V gene: TRBV11-2
D gene: -
J gene: TRBJ1-2
clone size: -
CDR3 DNA: TGTGCCAGCAGCTTATGGGTTACGGGGGACTATGGCTACACCTTC
CDR3 protein: CASSLWVTGDYGYTF

V gene: TRBV5-4
D gene: -
J gene: TRBJ2-2
clone size: -
CDR3 DNA: TGTGCCAGCAGCCTAGGGGGGTTTATCTCTCCGGGGGAGCTGTTTTTT
CDR3 protein: CASSLGGFISPGELFF

V gene: TRBV7-2
D gene: -
J gene: TRBJ1-2
clone size: once
CDR3 DNA: TGTGCCAGCAACCAAGGGGGAAACTATGGCTACACCTTC
CDR3 protein: CASNQGGNYGYTF

V gene: TRBV7-8
D gene: -
J gene: TRBJ2-1
clone size: -
CDR3 DNA: TGTGCCAGCAGCTTAGGGCGGGGAGACTTGGGTGAGCAGTTCTTC
CDR3 protein: CASSLGRGDLGEQFF

V gene: TRBV6-5
D gene: -
J gene: TRBJ1-3
clone size: -
CDR3 DNA: TGTGCCAGCAGCCAGCCCCAGGGAAACACCATATATTTT
CDR3 protein: CASSQPQGNTIYF

V gene: TRBV18
D gene: TRBD1
J gene: TRBJ1-5
clone size: -
CDR3 DNA: TGTGCCAGCTCACCGGCAGGGGGATGGAATCAGCCCCAGCATTTT
CDR3 protein: CASSPAGGWNQPQHF

V gene: TRBV9
D gene: TRBD1
J gene: TRBJ2-3
clone size: -
CDR3 DNA: TGTGCCAGCAGCGTAGGACAGGGGGCCACAGATACGCAGTATTTT
CDR3 protein: CASSVGQGATDTQYF

V gene: TRBV19
D gene: -
J gene: TRBJ1-2
clone size: -
CDR3 DNA: TGTGCCAGTAATCAGGGTGTTTATGGCTACACCTTC
CDR3 protein: CASNQGVYGYTF

V gene: TRBV7-2
D gene: -
J gene: TRBJ1-6
clone size: -
CDR3 DNA: TGTGCCAGCAGCCCATTCAGGGGTAATTCACCCCTCCACTTT
CDR3 protein: CASSPFRGNSPLHF

V gene: TRBV7-3
D gene: TRBD1
J gene: TRBJ2-7
clone size: -
CDR3 DNA: TGTGCCAGCAGCTTCGCACAGGGGAATTCCTACGAGCAGTACTTC
CDR3 protein: CASSFAQGNSYEQYF

V gene: TRBV7-2
D gene: -
J gene: TRBJ2-1
clone size: few
CDR3 DNA: TGTGCCAGCAGCTTGGCGGGGACTTCCTCCTACAATGAGCAGTTCTTC
CDR3 protein: CASSLAGTSSYNEQFF

V gene: TRBV6-5
D gene: TRBD1
J gene: TRBJ1-2
clone size: -
CDR3 DNA: TGTGCCAGCAGTTCCGGAGGGGGCAGGGACTATGGCTACACCTTC
CDR3 protein: CASSSGGGRDYGYTF

V gene: TRBV6-7
D gene: -
J gene: TRBJ2-7
clone size: -
CDR3 DNA: TGTGCCAGCAGTTACCCCGGGACCTACGAGCAGTACTTC
CDR3 protein: CASSYPGTYEQYF

V gene: TRBV11-2
D gene: -
J gene: TRBJ2-5
clone size: few
CDR3 DNA: TGTGCCAGCAGCTTGGATGGGTACCAAGAGACCCAGTACTTC
CDR3 protein: CASSLDGYQETQYF

V gene: TRBV11-2
D gene: TRBD2
J gene: TRBJ2-1
clone size: -
CDR3 DNA: TGTGCCAGCAGCTTAGGCCTAGCGGGGGGGACCGACCCCCGGTTCTTC
CDR3 protein: CASSLGLAGGTDPRFF

V gene: TRBV27
D gene: TRBD1
J gene: TRBJ2-3
clone size: few
CDR3 DNA: TGTGCCAGCACCACCGGGACAGGGTTGCCAGATACGCAGTATTTT
CDR3 protein: CASTTGTGLPDTQYF

V gene: TRBV6-5
D gene: -
J gene: TRBJ1-2
clone size: few
CDR3 DNA: TGTGCCAGCAGTCACGGGACGTCCGGGCTGGGCTACACCTTC
CDR3 protein: CASSHGTSGLGYTF

V gene: TRBV30
D gene: -
J gene: TRBJ1-5
clone size: -
CDR3 DNA: TGTGCCTGGAGTGGACCCTCGGGGCAGACAAGTCAGCCCCAGCATTTT
CDR3 protein: CAWSGPSGQTSQPQHF

V gene: TRBV6-6
D gene: TRBD2
J gene: TRBJ2-1
clone size: -
CDR3 DNA: TGTGCCAGCAGTCCCCAGCTGCGGGGGGCCTACAATGAGCAGTTCTTC
CDR3 protein: CASSPQLRGAYNEQFF

V gene: TRBV6-5
D gene: TRBD1
J gene: TRBJ1-2
clone size: few
CDR3 DNA: TGTGCCAGCAGACGCCGCTCCGACAGGGACTATGGCTACACCTTC
CDR3 protein: CASRRRSDRDYGYTF

V gene: TRBV6-6
D gene: -
J gene: TRBJ1-5
clone size: -
CDR3 DNA: TGTGCCAGCAGTTACTCGGGGAGGGCCGGTCAGCCCCAGCATTTT
CDR3 protein: CASSYSGRAGQPQHF

V gene: TRBV27
D gene: -
J gene: TRBJ1-1
clone size: -
CDR3 DNA: TGTGCCAGCAGTTTATTCCCACGTCTGAACACTGAAGCTTTCTTT
CDR3 protein: CASSLFPRLNTEAFF

V gene: TRBV6-1
D gene: -
J gene: TRBJ2-5
clone size: -
CDR3 DNA: TGTGCCAGCAGTGATATAGAGGGCGGCAGGGAAGAGACCCAGTACTTC
CDR3 protein: CASSDIEGGREETQYF

V gene: TRBV30
D gene: TRBD2
J gene: TRBJ2-3
clone size: -
CDR3 DNA: TGTGCCTGGAGAGGGGTGTGGGACTACAGCACAGATACGCAGTATTTT
CDR3 protein: CAWRGVWDYSTDTQYF

V gene: TRBV29-1
D gene: -
J gene: TRBJ2-2
clone size: -
CDR3 DNA: TGCAGCGTTGAAACATCTGAGGGGGTCACCGGGGAGCTGTTTTTT
CDR3 protein: CSVETSEGVTGELFF

V gene: TRBV5-6
D gene: -
J gene: TRBJ2-2
clone size: once
CDR3 DNA: TGTGCCAGCAGCTCTGTGGGGGCCTCTCGCACCGGGGAGCTGTTTTTT
CDR3 protein: CASSSVGASRTGELFF

V gene: TRBV2
D gene: -
J gene: TRBJ1-4
clone size: -
CDR3 DNA: TGTGCCAGTGGGTACAGGGTTGAAAAACTGTTTTTT
CDR3 protein: CASGYRVEKLFF

V gene: TRBV27
D gene: TRBD1
J gene: TRBJ2-5
clone size: -
CDR3 DNA: TGTGCCAGCAGTAAAACTCGACAGGGGCCCGCCGGGGAGACCCAGTACTTC
CDR3 protein: CASSKTRQGPAGETQYF

V gene: TRBV9
D gene: -
J gene: TRBJ1-3
clone size: few
CDR3 DNA: TGTGCCAGCAGCAGGAGGGGCACTGGAAACACCATATATTTT
CDR3 protein: CASSRRGTGNTIYF

V gene: TRBV6-4
D gene: TRBD2
J gene: TRBJ2-2
clone size: -
CDR3 DNA: TGTGCCAGCAGTGAGAGCGGGGGAGGCGGGGAGCTGTTTTTT
CDR3 protein: CASSESGGGGELFF

V gene: TRBV5-4
D gene: -
J gene: TRBJ1-4
clone size: -
CDR3 DNA: TGTGCCAGCAGCTTGGGCGTAGGTGCTGGAACTAATGAAAAACTGTTTTTT
CDR3 protein: CASSLGVGAGTNEKLFF

V gene: TRBV30
D gene: -
J gene: TRBJ1-4
clone size: -
CDR3 DNA: TGTGCCTGGAGTGCAAGGCTCAATGAAAAACTGTTTTTT
CDR3 protein: CAWSARLNEKLFF

V gene: TRBV5-1
D gene: -
J gene: TRBJ2-2
clone size: -
CDR3 DNA: TGCGCCAGCAGCTTATTGGAGGGCACCGGGGAGCTGTTTTTT
CDR3 protein: CASSLLEGTGELFF

V gene: TRBV9
D gene: -
J gene: TRBJ2-2
clone size: -
CDR3 DNA: TGTGCCAGCAGTCAAAGGGGGGACGTCGGGGAGCTGTTTTTT
CDR3 protein: CASSQRGDVGELFF

V gene: TRBV6-4
D gene: TRBD1
J gene: TRBJ2-5
clone size: -
CDR3 DNA: TGTGCCAGCAGTGGCTGCCCGGGGGGACAGGGTAAGCAAGGGGAGACCCAGTACTTC
CDR3 protein: CASSGCPGGQGKQGETQYF

V gene: TRBV30
D gene: -
J gene: TRBJ1-1
clone size: -
CDR3 DNA: TGTGCCTGGAGTAGTCCCCCGGGCACTGAAGCTTTCTTT
CDR3 protein: CAWSSPPGTEAFF

V gene: TRBV18
D gene: -
J gene: TRBJ2-7
clone size: -
CDR3 DNA: TGTGCCAGCTCACCAGGGGGCTCCTACGAGCAGTACTTC
CDR3 protein: CASSPGGSYEQYF

V gene: TRBV19
D gene: -
J gene: TRBJ2-5
clone size: -
CDR3 DNA: TGTGCCAGTAGTATGGGGGTAGTGGGTACTCCGGAGACCCAGTACTTC
CDR3 protein: CASSMGVVGTPETQYF

V gene: TRBV2
D gene: -
J gene: TRBJ2-3
clone size: -
CDR3 DNA: TGTGCCAGCAGTGAGAGAGCGTCCACAGATACGCAGTATTTT
CDR3 protein: CASSERASTDTQYF

V gene: TRBV18
D gene: -
J gene: TRBJ1-3
clone size: -
CDR3 DNA: TGTGCCAGCTGTACAGGGTCTGGAAACACCATATATTTT
CDR3 protein: CASCTGSGNTIYF

V gene: TRBV30
D gene: -
J gene: TRBJ2-1
clone size: -
CDR3 DNA: TGTGCCTGGAGTTTGGGGGGGCGAAGGAATGAGCAGTTCTTC
CDR3 protein: CAWSLGGRRNEQFF

V gene: TRBV19
D gene: -
J gene: TRBJ1-5
clone size: few
CDR3 DNA: TGTGCCAGTGAGGGCCCAGATTATAGCAATCAGCCCCAGCATTTT
CDR3 protein: CASEGPDYSNQPQHF